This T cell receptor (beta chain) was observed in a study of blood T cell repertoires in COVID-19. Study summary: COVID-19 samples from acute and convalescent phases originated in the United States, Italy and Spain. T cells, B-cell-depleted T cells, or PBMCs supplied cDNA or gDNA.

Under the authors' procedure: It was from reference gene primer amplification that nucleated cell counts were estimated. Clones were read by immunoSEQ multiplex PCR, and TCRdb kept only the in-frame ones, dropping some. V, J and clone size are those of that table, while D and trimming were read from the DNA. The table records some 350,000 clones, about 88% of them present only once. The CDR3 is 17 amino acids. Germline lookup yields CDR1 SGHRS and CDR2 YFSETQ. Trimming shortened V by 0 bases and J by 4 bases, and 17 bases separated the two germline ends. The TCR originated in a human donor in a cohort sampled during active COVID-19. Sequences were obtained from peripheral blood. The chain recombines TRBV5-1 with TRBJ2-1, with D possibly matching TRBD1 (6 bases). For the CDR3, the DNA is TGCGCCAGCAGCTTGGCCCGAACCGCCACAGGGTACAATGAGCAGTTCTTC. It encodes CASSLARTATGYNEQFF.